This T cell receptor (beta chain) is from a study of long-term antiretroviral therapy in people with HIV. Background on the study: About a decade before 2015, the earliest samples were taken when ART was typically delayed.

Per donor, at least one pre-ART and at least two post-ART PBMC samples were obtained. V gave up 7 bases and J gave up 9 bases, with 25 bases separating them. Germline values: CDR1 LNHDA, CDR2 SQIVND (reference sequence). CDR3 length equals 16 residues. Version v3.0 of the immunoSEQ assay ran at survey level. Target depth was about 35,000-55,000 T-cell genomes per sample. Profiled with immunoSEQ multiplex PCR; TCRdb holds only in-frame clones, not every one. The repertoire holds 25,000 to 35,000 clones, around 93% seen once, with about 2.5% in the top ten. As to this clone: Its antigen is as yet unknown.

Notes on the study in general: Records did not include ART adherence, viral resistance or therapy changes.

The source is a man aged 45 to 65 with HIV. This material consisted of unsorted PBMCs, taken about 7.2 years after starting antiretroviral therapy. This rearrangement joins TRBV19 to TRBJ1-5; D is possibly TRBD1 (6 bases). The CDR3 region is CASKLGQRTPGAPQHF. CDR3 in DNA: TGTGCCAGTAAGCTAGGACAGCGGACGCCGGGCGCGCCCCAGCATTTT.